This T cell receptor (beta chain) emerged from a study of cytomegalovirus exposure and HLA in healthy donors. Whole-study results and caveats: The sole available immune exposure information was CMV serostatus. An analysis that was carried out later associated approximately 17,000 TCR beta sequences with HLA alleles at 0.05 false discovery rate.

Comment on this clone: No antigen is known for it.

13 Jbeta primers and 60 Vbeta primers were used for the PCR. Sequenced by immunoSEQ multiplex PCR; TCRdb stores in-frame clones only, minus some. The sample contains some 200,000 clones, around 74% of which appear only once. Germline V gives CDR1 SEHNR, CDR2 FQNEAQ (reference sequence). V gave up 6 bases and J gave up 6 bases; unmatched junction bases: 6. This CDR3 comprises 13 residues. Input material: PBMCs. The receptor was derived from a girl aged 5 to 17 in good health and CMV-seropositive. The V and J genes are TRBV7-9 and TRBJ1-1, with 8 bases identical to TRBD1. The DNA of the CDR3 is TGTGCCAGCAGTGGACAGGGTTTTCCTGAAGCTTTCTTT. Translated, it gives CASSGQGFPEAFF.